These T cell receptor beta chains were read from a single sample in a study of CD4 T cells in relation to SARS-CoV-2 and coronaviruses. TCRdb keeps only in-frame clones here, not all; method: immunoSEQ multiplex PCR. The sample consists of about 18,000 clones, around 74% of them appearing once. No antigen has been assigned to these receptors. The sequencing sample was made of CD4+ T cells from PBMCs, cultured in vitro. The receptors were sampled from a human donor in good health. Both conserved end residues are part of each CDR3. Each record gives: D gene, V gene, J gene, clone size, CDR3 DNA, CDR3 protein. D genes are given only for firm matches. A row's size may be missing; if present it is once, few, many or a size class.

D gene: NA
V gene: TRBV30
J gene: TRBJ1-5
clone size: few
CDR3 DNA: TGTGCCTGGAGAGCTAGAGCAGATCAGCCCCAGCATTTT
CDR3 protein: CAWRARADQPQHF

D gene: NA
V gene: TRBV6-5
J gene: TRBJ1-1
clone size: NA
CDR3 DNA: TGTGCCAGCAGACGGGGGGACACTGAAGCTTTCTTT
CDR3 protein: CASRRGDTEAFF

D gene: NA
V gene: TRBV7-2
J gene: TRBJ2-2
clone size: once
CDR3 DNA: TGTGCCAGCAGCTTAGGCTCAGGGGGGCGAACAGGGGAGCTGTTTTTT
CDR3 protein: CASSLGSGGRTGELFF

D gene: TRBD1
V gene: TRBV15
J gene: TRBJ2-1
clone size: NA
CDR3 DNA: TGTGCCACCACCGGTGGGACAGGGGCTAATGAGCAGTTCTTC
CDR3 protein: CATTGGTGANEQFF

D gene: NA
V gene: TRBV28
J gene: TRBJ2-2
clone size: NA
CDR3 DNA: TGTGCCAGCAGTTTAATATCCGGGGAGCTGTTTTTT
CDR3 protein: CASSLISGELFF

D gene: TRBD1
V gene: TRBV5-1
J gene: TRBJ2-2
clone size: few
CDR3 DNA: TGCGCCAGCAGCTTGGGTGGGACAGGGAACACCGGGGAGCTGTTTTTT
CDR3 protein: CASSLGGTGNTGELFF

D gene: TRBD1
V gene: TRBV3-1/TRBV3-2
J gene: TRBJ1-6
clone size: once
CDR3 DNA: TGTGCCAGCAGCCCGAACAGGGGGGCGAAAATGGATTCACCCCTCCACTTT
CDR3 protein: CASSPNRGAKMDSPLHF

D gene: NA
V gene: TRBV10-3
J gene: TRBJ1-5
clone size: NA
CDR3 DNA: TGTGCCATCAGTGAGGGTGTTGGGCAGCCCCAGCATTTT
CDR3 protein: CAISEGVGQPQHF

D gene: NA
V gene: TRBV18
J gene: TRBJ2-5
clone size: once
CDR3 DNA: TGTGCCAGCTCACCAGGGACCCAAGAGACCCAGTACTTC
CDR3 protein: CASSPGTQETQYF

D gene: NA
V gene: TRBV7-9
J gene: TRBJ1-1
clone size: NA
CDR3 DNA: TGTGCCAGCAGCTTGGGTGGGGGGGGCGGCACTGAAGCTTTCTTT
CDR3 protein: CASSLGGGGGTEAFF

D gene: NA
V gene: TRBV4-1
J gene: TRBJ2-1
clone size: NA
CDR3 DNA: TGCGCCAGCAGCCAATCCATGAATGAGCAGTTCTTC
CDR3 protein: CASSQSMNEQFF

D gene: NA
V gene: TRBV6-1
J gene: TRBJ1-1
clone size: NA
CDR3 DNA: TGTGCCAGCAGTGAAGACTCTTACAACACTGAAGCTTTCTTT
CDR3 protein: CASSEDSYNTEAFF

D gene: NA
V gene: TRBV6-6
J gene: TRBJ1-1
clone size: NA
CDR3 DNA: TGTGCCAGCACCCCACGAGTCCGCGCCAGGAACACTGAAGCTTTCTTT
CDR3 protein: CASTPRVRARNTEAFF

D gene: NA
V gene: TRBV10-3
J gene: TRBJ2-1
clone size: NA
CDR3 DNA: TGTGCCATCAGGCCGGGACTGGCTAACAATGAGCAGTTCTTC
CDR3 protein: CAIRPGLANNEQFF

D gene: TRBD1
V gene: TRBV9
J gene: TRBJ2-3
clone size: NA
CDR3 DNA: TGTGCCAGCAGCCACCCCCCAGGGGGCGAGGGCACAGATACGCAGTATTTT
CDR3 protein: CASSHPPGGEGTDTQYF

D gene: TRBD2
V gene: TRBV5-1
J gene: TRBJ2-5
clone size: NA
CDR3 DNA: TGCGCCAGCAGCACATATATAGCGGGAGGAGGGGAGACCCAGTACTTC
CDR3 protein: CASSTYIAGGGETQYF

D gene: TRBD1
V gene: TRBV19
J gene: TRBJ2-1
clone size: few
CDR3 DNA: TGTGCCAGTAGTCTCCCCCGTTACGGACAGGGGTTGAATGAGCAGTTCTTC
CDR3 protein: CASSLPRYGQGLNEQFF

D gene: TRBD2
V gene: TRBV12-3/TRBV12-4
J gene: TRBJ2-2
clone size: NA
CDR3 DNA: TGTGCCCTCAGGGAGGGATACACCGGGGAGCTGTTTTTT
CDR3 protein: CALREGYTGELFF